One sample yielded the 25 T cell receptor beta chains listed below, sequenced in a study of cytomegalovirus exposure and HLA in healthy donors. Primers: 60 Vbeta forward and 13 Jbeta reverse. The data were produced by immunoSEQ multiplex PCR, yet TCRdb's version contains in-frame clones alone and is incomplete. The sample lists roughly 190,000 clones; roughly 12% were seen once. Sequenced material: PBMCs. All receptors come from a man aged 50 to 60 in good health and CMV-seropositive.

This clone has just a few counts. The chain has TRBV11-2 and TRBJ1-1, with TRBD1 as a possible D gene (5 bases). This CDR3 contains 14 residues. Germline CDR1 reads SGHAT; CDR2 reads FQNNGV. Trimming took off 2 bases at V and 3 bases at J, with 10 bases between the two ends. The CDR3 sequence is CASSLQGGDTEAFF. As DNA, the CDR3 is TGTGCCAGCAGCTTACAGGGCGGGGACACTGAAGCTTTCTTT.

This rearrangement joins TRBV9 to TRBJ2-2, with D perhaps TRBD1 (6 bases). CDR3 length: 14 amino acids. Germline CDR1 SGDLS, CDR2 YYNGEE. Trimming stripped 4 bases from V and 6 bases from J, with 13 bases between. This CDR3 reads CASSPQGGPGELFF. The DNA of the CDR3 is TGTGCCAGCAGCCCACAGGGCGGTCCCGGGGAGCTGTTTTTT.

The rearrangement joins TRBV19 to TRBJ1-2, with 9 bases identical to TRBD1. Germline V gene sequence: CDR1 LNHDA, CDR2 SQIVND (reference sequence). V lost 6 bases, J lost 7 bases, and 12 bases stayed unmatched. This CDR3 contains 15 residues. The DNA for the CDR3 is TGTGCCAGTAGCCCGTTCGGACAGGGGTTTGGTGGCTACACCTTC. This encodes CASSPFGQGFGGYTF. Variable domain in full (rest from reference TRBV19 and TRBJ1-2): DGGITQSPKYLFRKEGQNVTLSCEQNLNHDAMYWYRQDPGQGLRLIYYSQIVNDFQKGDIAEGYSVSREKKESFPLTVTSAQKNPTAFYLCASSPFGQGFGGYTFGSGTRLTVV.

This clone showed up just a few times. V usage is TRBV6-5 and J usage is TRBJ1-2, with D perhaps TRBD1 (6 bases). Looked up from germline, CDR1 is MNHEY and CDR2 is SVGAGI. The CDR3 is made up of 15 amino acids. The V end was cut by 6 bases, the J end by 3 bases, with 17 bases between. The CDR3 loop is CASSARTDLHYGYTF. The CDR3 DNA is TGTGCCAGCAGCGCGAGGACAGACCTCCACTATGGCTACACCTTC.

The rearrangement uses TRBV10-2 and TRBJ1-1; a weak D match, TRBD1 (6 bases). With 0 bases removed from V and 0 bases from J, the gap between germline ends came to 14 bases. This CDR3 has 17 amino acids. CDR1 and CDR2 (germline): WSHSY, SAAADI. The chain's CDR3 is CASSESLNRVMNTEAFF. CDR3 in DNA: TGCGCCAGCAGTGAGTCTTTGAACAGGGTAATGAACACTGAAGCTTTCTTT.

This clone appeared a few times. V usage is TRBV10-1 and J usage is TRBJ2-3; TRBD1 agrees at 7 bases. Germline lookup yields CDR1 WNHNN and CDR2 SYGVQD (reference sequence). The CDR3 length is 16 residues. V lost 4 bases and J lost 1; bases outside the gene matches: 8. The CDR3 region is CASSAERTGRTDTQYF. CDR3 coding DNA: TGCGCCAGCAGTGCTGAAAGGACAGGACGCACAGATACGCAGTATTTT.

This clone was seen only a few times. The chain uses TRBV7-8 and TRBJ2-7; 9 nucleotides align to TRBD1. J lost 7 bases, V lost 4 bases, and 8 bases had no gene match. Germline V gene lookup returns CDR1 SGHVS and CDR2 FQNEAQ. The CDR3 is 14 amino acids. CDR3 DNA sequence: TGTGCCAGCAGCTCTACAGGGGGCACGGAAGAGCAGTACGTC. This translates into CASSSTGGTEEQYV.

There are a few counts of this clone. The gene calls are TRBV7-9 and TRBJ1-2, with a weak D call TRBD1 (5 bases). Germline V gene lookup returns CDR1 SEHNR and CDR2 FQNEAQ (reference sequence). This CDR3 comprises 15 residues. The V and J ends lost 5 bases and 2 bases respectively, with 15 bases between them. CDR3 residues: CASSTGGTLNYGYTF. CDR3 coding DNA: TGTGCCAGCAGCACGGGGGGGACCCTCAACTATGGCTACACCTTC.

The table lists this clone with a few counts. The V and J genes are TRBV5-1 and TRBJ2-2; D is perhaps TRBD1 (6 bases). V lost 6 bases and J 2 bases, leaving 17 bases between the germline ends. Germline V gene lookup returns CDR1 SGHRS and CDR2 YFSETQ. The CDR3 length is 16 residues. CDR3 nucleotides: TGCGCCAGCACCTTTACGGGACACACTAACACCGGGGAGCTGTTTTTT. It specifies CASTFTGHTNTGELFF.

J is TRBJ2-2 and V is TRBV7-6, with a tentative D call TRBD1 (5 bases). V shed 3 bases and J shed 4 bases, with 9 bases lying between them. Germline loops: CDR1 SGHVS, CDR2 FNYEAQ. CDR3 length: 14 amino acids. This CDR3 reads CASSLGQGTGELFF. CDR3 DNA sequence: TGTGCCAGCAGCTTGGGGCAGGGCACCGGGGAGCTGTTTTTT.

The rearrangement joins TRBV9 to TRBJ2-7; tentative D call: TRBD1 (6 bases). V was trimmed by 0 bases and J by 2 bases, leaving 9 bases between them. This CDR3 comprises 14 residues. Germline values: CDR1 SGDLS, CDR2 YYNGEE. The CDR3: CASSVVQGTYEQYV. DNA for the CDR3: TGTGCCAGCAGCGTAGTGCAGGGGACCTACGAGCAGTACGTC.

A few counts support this clone. The CDR3 DNA reads as TGCGCCAGCAGCTTAACAGAGATCTATGGCTACACCTTC. This codes for CASSLTEIYGYTF. V gene TRBV5-1 combines with J gene TRBJ1-2; D not certain. The ends were cut back, 2 bases at V and 4 bases at J, with 9 bases in the middle. This CDR3 region has 13 residues. CDR1 SGHRS and CDR2 YFSETQ come from the germline V gene.

This clone was recorded a few times. The chain uses TRBV6-1 and TRBJ1-1; tentative D call: TRBD1 (5 bases). Germline V CDR1 and CDR2: MNHNS, SASEGT. V gave up 2 bases and J gave up 3 bases, with 13 bases separating them. The CDR3 extends over 15 amino acids. The CDR3 DNA follows: TGTGCCAGCAGTGAATGGAGGGGCGCGTACACTGAAGCTTTCTTT. Its protein is CASSEWRGAYTEAFF.

The sample holds a few counts of this clone. The rearrangement uses TRBV9 and TRBJ1-1; 10 bases are shared with TRBD1. The germline CDR1 and CDR2 sequences are SGDLS and YYNGEE. The trim removed 3 bases at V and 5 bases at J, leaving 7 bases unmatched. This CDR3 contains 15 residues. As DNA, the CDR3 is TGTGCCAGCAGCGCGGCCGGGACAGGGGTAACTGAAGCTTTCTTT. Amino acid sequence: CASSAAGTGVTEAFF.

V gene TRBV2 combines with J gene TRBJ2-5; TRBD1 might be the D (5 bases). Germline CDR1 reads SNHLY; CDR2 reads FYNNEI. CDR3 length equals 14 residues. Trimming left V 5 bases short and J 1 base short, with 11 bases between. CDR3 DNA sequence: TGTGCCAGCAGTCCGCAGGGCCTCCAAGAGACCCAGTACTTC. Translating gives CASSPQGLQETQYF.

The chain joins TRBV6-1 to TRBJ2-7; 9 nucleotides match TRBD1. CDR3 length equals 14 residues. Germline CDR1 MNHNS, CDR2 SASEGT. V shed 7 bases and J 2 bases; nucleotides not matched to a gene: 6. The CDR3 sequence: CASNPQGATYEQYF. The CDR3 DNA follows: TGTGCCAGCAATCCACAGGGGGCCACCTACGAGCAGTACTTC.

This chain joins TRBV5-4 and TRBJ2-1; 8 nucleotides align to TRBD2. Germline CDR1 SGHNT, CDR2 YYREEE (reference sequence). The CDR3 is 14 amino acids. V gave up 2 bases and J gave up 7 bases; unmatched junction bases: 5. The CDR3 is CASSLEAGENEQFF. The CDR3 DNA is TGTGCCAGCAGCTTAGAAGCGGGGGAAAATGAGCAGTTCTTC.

The chain carries TRBV7-9 and TRBJ2-1, with TRBD2 identical over 13 bases. V gave up 10 bases and J gave up 9 bases; unmatched junction bases: 9. Germline V gene data show CDR1 as SEHNR and CDR2 as FQNEAQ (reference sequence). The CDR3 spans 14 residues. This chain's CDR3 is CATSLAGGLSEQFF. In nucleotides, the CDR3 is TGTGCCACCTCACTAGCGGGGGGGCTCAGTGAGCAGTTCTTC.

This chain links TRBV4-3 with TRBJ2-2, with D perhaps TRBD1 (5 bases). The length of the CDR3 is 16 residues. Germline CDR1 is LGHNA and CDR2 is YSLEER. V shed 8 bases and J shed 5 bases, with 21 bases lying between them. CDR3 sequence (DNA): TGCGCCAGCGGCTTTGAAGGGGCGCAGGTAACCGGGGAGCTGTTTTTT. Translation: CASGFEGAQVTGELFF.

V gene TRBV29-1 combines with J gene TRBJ2-5; the match to TRBD2 covers 8 bases. The CDR3 totals 13 residues. Germline V gene data show CDR1 as SQVTM and CDR2 as ANQGSEA. Trimming cost V 7 bases and J 5 bases; bases outside gene matches: 9. The CDR3 region is CSARLASAETQYF. For the CDR3, the DNA is TGCAGCGCTCGACTAGCGTCGGCCGAGACCCAGTACTTC.

V gene TRBV5-1 combines with J gene TRBJ1-2; 9 nucleotides align to TRBD1. The germline V gene has CDR1 SGHRS and CDR2 YFSETQ. V gave up 2 bases and J gave up 8 bases; unmatched junction bases: 7. The CDR3 has 14 residues. This chain's CDR3 is CASSLEGTGMGYTF. CDR3 DNA sequence: TGCGCCAGCAGCTTAGAGGGGACAGGGATGGGCTACACCTTC.

The chain recombines TRBV28 with TRBJ1-2; unclear D gene. Germline V gives CDR1 MDHEN, CDR2 SYDVKM. The germline V and J ends were trimmed by 3 bases and 6 bases, with 8 bases remaining between them. This CDR3 has 12 residues. The CDR3 is CASSFGGHGYTF. CDR3 sequence (DNA): TGTGCCAGCAGTTTTGGCGGGCATGGCTACACCTTC.

This clone was seen a handful of times. The V call is TRBV5-6, the J call TRBJ2-1; TRBD1 agrees at 8 bases. The CDR3 loop spans 15 amino acids. The germline V gene has CDR1 SGHDT and CDR2 YYEEEE. V shed 2 bases, J shed 8 bases, and the junction held 9 bases outside the gene matches. CDR3 nucleotide sequence: TGTGCCAGCAGCTTCAGGACAGGGTTGAACGATGAGCAGTTCTTC. Protein product: CASSFRTGLNDEQFF.

This clone has more than one count but fewer than ten. The same CDR3 arises from other DNA sequences in this sample as well. The V gene is TRBV10-3, the J gene TRBJ1-1; TRBD1 agrees at 7 bases. V trimming: 4 bases; J trimming: 5 bases; junction bases outside the gene matches: 4. This CDR3 has 13 amino acids. CDR1 ENHRY and CDR2 SYGVKD come from the germline V gene. DNA for the CDR3: TGTGCCATCAGTGGACAGGGAGGTACTGAAGCTTTCTTT. The encoded protein is CAISGQGGTEAFF.

For this clone: An end of the junction does not agree with germline; a read error may underlie this. The chain uses TRBV30 and TRBJ1-3, with 9 bases matching TRBD1. The CDR3 is made up of 14 amino acids. The V gene's germline CDR1 is GTSNPN and CDR2 SVGIG (reference sequence). The DNA for the CDR3 is TGTGCCTGGGAACCCCTGGGACAGGGAAACAACATATATTTT. It yields the protein CAWEPLGQGNNIYF.